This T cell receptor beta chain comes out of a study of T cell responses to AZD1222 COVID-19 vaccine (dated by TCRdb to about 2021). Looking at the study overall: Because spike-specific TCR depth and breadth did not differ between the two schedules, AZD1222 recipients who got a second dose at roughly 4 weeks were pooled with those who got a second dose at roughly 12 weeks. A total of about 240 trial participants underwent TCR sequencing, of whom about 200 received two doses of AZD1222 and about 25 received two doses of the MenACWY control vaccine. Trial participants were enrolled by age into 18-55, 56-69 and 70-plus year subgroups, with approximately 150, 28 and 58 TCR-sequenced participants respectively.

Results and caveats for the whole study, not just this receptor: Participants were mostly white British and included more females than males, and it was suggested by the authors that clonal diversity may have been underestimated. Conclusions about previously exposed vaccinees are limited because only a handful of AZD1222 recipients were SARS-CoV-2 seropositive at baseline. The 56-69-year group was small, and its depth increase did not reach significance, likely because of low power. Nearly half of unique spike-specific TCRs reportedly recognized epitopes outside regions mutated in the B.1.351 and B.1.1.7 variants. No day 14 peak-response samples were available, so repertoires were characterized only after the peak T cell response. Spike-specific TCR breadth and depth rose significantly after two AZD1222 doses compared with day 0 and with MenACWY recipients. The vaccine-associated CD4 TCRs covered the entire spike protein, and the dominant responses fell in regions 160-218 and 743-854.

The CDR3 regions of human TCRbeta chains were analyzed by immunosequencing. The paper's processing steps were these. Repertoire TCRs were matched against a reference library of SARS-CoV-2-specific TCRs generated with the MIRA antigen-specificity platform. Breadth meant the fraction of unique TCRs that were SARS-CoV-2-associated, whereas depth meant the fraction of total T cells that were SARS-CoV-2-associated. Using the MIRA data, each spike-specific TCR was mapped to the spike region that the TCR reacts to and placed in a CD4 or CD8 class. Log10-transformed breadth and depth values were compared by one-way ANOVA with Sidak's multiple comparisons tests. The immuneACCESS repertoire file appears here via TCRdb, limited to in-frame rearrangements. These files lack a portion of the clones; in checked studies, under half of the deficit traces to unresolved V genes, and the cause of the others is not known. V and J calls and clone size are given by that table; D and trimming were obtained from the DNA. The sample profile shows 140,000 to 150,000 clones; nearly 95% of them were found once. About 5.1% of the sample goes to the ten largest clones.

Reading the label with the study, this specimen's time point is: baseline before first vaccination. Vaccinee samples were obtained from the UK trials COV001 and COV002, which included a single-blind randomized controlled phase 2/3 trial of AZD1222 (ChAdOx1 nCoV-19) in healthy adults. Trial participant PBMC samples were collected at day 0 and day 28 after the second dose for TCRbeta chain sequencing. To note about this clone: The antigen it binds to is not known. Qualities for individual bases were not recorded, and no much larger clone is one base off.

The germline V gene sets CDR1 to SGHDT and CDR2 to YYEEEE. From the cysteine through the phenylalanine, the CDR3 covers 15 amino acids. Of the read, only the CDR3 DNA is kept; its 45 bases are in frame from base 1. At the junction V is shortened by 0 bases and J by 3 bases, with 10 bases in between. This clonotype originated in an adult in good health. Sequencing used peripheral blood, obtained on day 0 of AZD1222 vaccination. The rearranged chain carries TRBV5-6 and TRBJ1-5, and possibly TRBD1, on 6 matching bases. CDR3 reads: CASSLAGTINQPQHF. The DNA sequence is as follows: TGTGCCAGCAGCTTGGCGGGGACAATCAATCAGCCCCAGCATTTT.